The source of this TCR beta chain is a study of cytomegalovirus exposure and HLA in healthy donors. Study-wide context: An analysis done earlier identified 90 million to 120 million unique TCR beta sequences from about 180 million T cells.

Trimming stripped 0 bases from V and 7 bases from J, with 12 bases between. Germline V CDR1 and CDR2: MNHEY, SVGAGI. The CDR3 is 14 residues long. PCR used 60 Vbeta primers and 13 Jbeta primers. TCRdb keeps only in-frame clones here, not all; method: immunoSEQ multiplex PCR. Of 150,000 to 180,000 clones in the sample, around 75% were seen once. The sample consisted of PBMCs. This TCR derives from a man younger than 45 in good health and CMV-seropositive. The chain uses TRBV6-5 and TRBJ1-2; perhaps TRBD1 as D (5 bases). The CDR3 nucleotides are TGTGCCAGCAGTTACTCGACCAGCCAGGGTGGCTACACCTTC. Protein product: CASSYSTSQGGYTF.